Each of the 10 T cell receptor beta chains below was sequenced from the same sample in a study of blood T cell repertoires in COVID-19. Produced via immunoSEQ multiplex PCR; TCRdb's table is partial and in-frame only. The sample has tens of thousands of clones; 87% are singletons. Sequenced sample: peripheral blood. The receptors here all came from a woman older than 75 with active or convalescent COVID-19.

This clone appeared a single time. The rearrangement uses TRBV10-1 and TRBJ2-1, with D tentatively TRBD2 (6 bases). Trimming took 8 bases from V and 8 from J, leaving 16 bases between them. There are 13 residues in the CDR3. Germline CDR1 is WNHNN and CDR2 is SYGVQD (reference sequence). The CDR3: CASRGDSGHEQFF. The CDR3 nucleotides read TGCGCCAGCCGAGGGGACTCGGGGCATGAGCAGTTCTTC.

This clone came up many times. DNA for the CDR3: TGTGCCAGCAGCTTAGAATACTACTCCTACAATGAGCAGTTCTTC. Encoded protein: CASSLEYYSYNEQFF. The chain combines TRBV11-2 with TRBJ2-1; D is uncertain. V shed 0 bases and J shed 0 bases, with 6 bases lying between them. CDR1 is SGHAT, CDR2 FQNNGV, per germline. The CDR3 sequence is 15 residues long.

DNA of the CDR3: TGTGCCAGCTCTTGGACTAATCAAGGCACCATATATTTT. It is translated as CASSWTNQGTIYF. The rearrangement joins TRBV9 to TRBJ1-3; D not certain. Germline-derived CDR1 and CDR2 are SGDLS and YYNGEE. The CDR3 covers 13 residues. Trimming pared 7 bases from V and 9 bases from J, leaving 17 bases between. Looking up the rest from reference TRBV9 and TRBJ1-3 gives the full variable domain: DSGVTQTPKHLITATGQRVTLRCSPRSGDLSVYWYQQSLDQGLQFLIQYYNGEERAKGNILERFSAQQFPDLHSELNLSSLELGDSALYFCASSWTNQGTIYFGEGSWLTVV.

Only a few counts were recorded for this clone. The chain combines TRBV15 with TRBJ2-7; maybe TRBD2 (5 bases). The CDR3 runs to 15 residues. Germline V gene lookup returns CDR1 LNHNV and CDR2 YYDKDF (reference sequence). V shed 0 bases and J shed 0 bases, with 9 bases lying between them. The CDR3 DNA is TGTGCCACCAGCAGAGATCCGAGGGCCTCCTACGAGCAGTACTTC. This codes for CATSRDPRASYEQYF.

The chain links TRBV7-8 to TRBJ1-2; TRBD1 aligns across 10 bases. The CDR3 contains 15 residues. Unmatched junction bases numbered 7, after V lost 5 bases and J lost 4 bases. CDR1 and CDR2 from the germline V gene are SGHVS and FQNEAQ. The CDR3 coding sequence is TGTGCCAGCAGCCCGCGACAGGGGGCTGTCTATGGCTACACCTTC. Translation: CASSPRQGAVYGYTF.

This chain connects TRBV28 to TRBJ1-6; no reliable D call. The CDR3 runs 15 residues. Per germline, CDR1 MDHEN and CDR2 SYDVKM. Trimming stripped 2 bases from V and 0 bases from J, with 5 bases between. The CDR3 DNA follows: TGTGCCAGCAGTTTAAGGAGCTCCTATAATTCACCCCTCCACTTT. Translating it yields CASSLRSSYNSPLHF. The variable domain in full, with the rest retrieved from reference TRBV28 and TRBJ1-6, is DVKVTQSSRYLVKRTGEKVFLECVQDMDHENMFWYRQDPGLGLRLIYFSYDVKMKEKGDIPEGYSVSREKKERFSLILESASTNQTSMYLCASSLRSSYNSPLHFGNGTRLTVT.

J is TRBJ2-7 and V is TRBV11-2; 14 bases are a match to TRBD2. The CDR3 is 15 residues long. Germline loops: CDR1 SGHAT, CDR2 FQNNGV. Losses at the gene ends were 4 bases for V and 5 bases for J; bases not matched to a gene: 4. In DNA, the CDR3 is TGTGCCAGCAGCTATGGGACTAGCGGGAGTGACGAGCAGTACTTC. This codes for CASSYGTSGSDEQYF.

V gene TRBV6-2 or TRBV6-3 combines with J gene TRBJ2-5; 11 bases agree with TRBD2. There are 15 residues in the CDR3. CDR1 and CDR2 (germline): MNHEY, SVGEGT. Trimming cost V 0 bases and J 7 bases; bases outside gene matches: 4. CDR3 nucleotide sequence: TGTGCCAGCAGTTACTCCCTAGCGGGGGGAGGGACCCAGTACTTC. Translating gives CASSYSLAGGGTQYF.

The rearrangement joins TRBV18 to TRBJ2-7; 7 positions agree with TRBD1. Trimming cost V 0 bases and J 6 bases; bases outside gene matches: 8. The CDR3 is 15 residues long. Germline CDR1 and CDR2: KGHSH and LQKENI. The CDR3 DNA reads TGTGCCAGCTCACCACCGAACTCCAGGGACAGCGAGCAGTACTTC. As protein: CASSPPNSRDSEQYF.

V is TRBV2 and J is TRBJ2-3; possibly TRBD2 for D (5 bases). Deletions cut 2 bases from V and 2 bases from J, with 14 bases between. CDR1 and CDR2 from the germline V gene are SNHLY and FYNNEI. The CDR3 contains 16 residues. The CDR3 is CASSEYLAGFTDTQYF. As DNA, the CDR3 is TGTGCCAGCAGTGAATATCTAGCCGGGTTCACAGATACGCAGTATTTT.